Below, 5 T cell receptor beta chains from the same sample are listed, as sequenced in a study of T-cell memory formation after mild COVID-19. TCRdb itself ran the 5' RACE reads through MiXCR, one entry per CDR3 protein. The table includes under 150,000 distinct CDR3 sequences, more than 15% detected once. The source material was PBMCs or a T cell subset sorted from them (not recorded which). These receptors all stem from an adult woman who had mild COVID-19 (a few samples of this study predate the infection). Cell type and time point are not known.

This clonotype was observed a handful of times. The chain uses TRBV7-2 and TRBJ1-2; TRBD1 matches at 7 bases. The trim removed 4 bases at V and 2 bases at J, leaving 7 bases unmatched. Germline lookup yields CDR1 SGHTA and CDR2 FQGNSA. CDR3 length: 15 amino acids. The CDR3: CASSYSGQPNYGYTF. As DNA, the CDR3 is TGTGCCAGCAGCTACTCGGGACAGCCAAACTATGGCTACACCTTC.

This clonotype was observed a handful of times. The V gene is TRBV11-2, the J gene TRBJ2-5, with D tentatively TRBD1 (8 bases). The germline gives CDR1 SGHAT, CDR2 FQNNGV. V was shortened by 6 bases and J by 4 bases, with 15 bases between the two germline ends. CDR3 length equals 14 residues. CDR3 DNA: TGTGCCAGCAGATTACAGGGGGGGAGAGAGACCCAGTACTTC. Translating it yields CASRLQGGRETQYF.

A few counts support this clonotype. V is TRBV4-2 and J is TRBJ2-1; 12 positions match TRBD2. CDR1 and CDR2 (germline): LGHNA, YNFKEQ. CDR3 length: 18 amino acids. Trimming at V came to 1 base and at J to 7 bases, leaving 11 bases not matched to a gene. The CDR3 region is CASSQVGLAGGHGNEQFF. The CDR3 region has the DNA TGTGCCAGCAGCCAAGTGGGGCTAGCGGGAGGGCATGGGAATGAGCAGTTCTTC.

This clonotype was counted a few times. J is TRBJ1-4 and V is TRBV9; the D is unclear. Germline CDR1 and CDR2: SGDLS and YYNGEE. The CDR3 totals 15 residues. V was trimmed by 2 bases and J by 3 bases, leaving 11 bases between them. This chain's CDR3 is CASSVGTVSNEKLFF. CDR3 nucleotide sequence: TGTGCCAGCAGCGTCGGAACGGTCTCTAATGAAAAACTGTTTTTT.

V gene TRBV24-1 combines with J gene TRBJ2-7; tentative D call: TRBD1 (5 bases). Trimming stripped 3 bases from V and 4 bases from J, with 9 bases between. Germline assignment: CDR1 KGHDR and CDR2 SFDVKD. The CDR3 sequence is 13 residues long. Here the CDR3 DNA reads TGTGCCACCAGTGATCTAAGGGGTTACGAGCAGTACTTC. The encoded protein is CATSDLRGYEQYF.